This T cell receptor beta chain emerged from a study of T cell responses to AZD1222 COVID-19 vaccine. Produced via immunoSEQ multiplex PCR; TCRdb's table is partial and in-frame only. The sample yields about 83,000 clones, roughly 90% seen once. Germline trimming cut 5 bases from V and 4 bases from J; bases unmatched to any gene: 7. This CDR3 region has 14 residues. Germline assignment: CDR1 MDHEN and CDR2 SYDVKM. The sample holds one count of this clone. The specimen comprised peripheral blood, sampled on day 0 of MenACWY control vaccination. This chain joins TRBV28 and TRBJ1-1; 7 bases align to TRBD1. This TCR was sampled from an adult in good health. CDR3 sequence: CASSTGAKATEAFF. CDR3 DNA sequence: TGTGCCAGCAGTACAGGGGCGAAAGCCACTGAAGCTTTCTTT.